Reported below is one T cell receptor beta chain. Germline values: CDR1 SQVTM, CDR2 ANQGSEA. Trimming stripped 7 bases from V and 4 bases from J, with 11 bases between. There are 11 residues in the CDR3. These data belong to a study of OX40 agonist ivuxolimab in advanced cancers. Assay: immunoSEQ multiplex PCR; the TCRdb copy retains only in-frame clones and omits some. The sample holds roughly 50,000 clones, around 90% seen once. This receptor was identified in an adult with an advanced solid tumor such as melanoma, head and neck, liver or kidney cancer. The chain is built from TRBV29-1 and TRBJ2-7; tentatively, D is TRBD1 (6 bases). This sample comprised CD4+ or CD8+ T cells sorted from blood, obtained in a trial of the OX40 agonist ivuxolimab. Here the CDR3 reads CSASRGYEQYV. CDR3 DNA: TGCAGCGCGAGCAGGGGTTACGAGCAGTACGTC.